Shown below are 23 T cell receptor beta chains from a single sample sequenced in a study of CD8+ T cells in alopecia areata. Regarding treatment: oral pan-JAK inhibitor, 5-10 mg twice daily. It was cDNA, reverse transcribed from extracted RNA, that served as the sequencing template. TCRdb keeps only in-frame clones here, not all; method: immunoSEQ multiplex PCR. The sample holds 60,000 to 90,000 clones, approximately 72% seen once. The material sequenced was CD8+ T cells sorted from blood, taken at week 24, from a patient treated with tofacitinib. The receptors here all came from a human donor with alopecia areata.

V usage is TRBV13 and J usage is TRBJ1-1, with 8 bases matching TRBD1. J gave up 6 bases and V 7 bases, and 4 bases lay outside the gene matches. The CDR3 length is 12 residues. CDR1 and CDR2 (germline): PRHDT, FYEKMQ (reference sequence). CDR3 in amino acids: CASTGGRAEAFF. The CDR3 DNA sequence: TGTGCCAGCACAGGGGGCCGGGCTGAAGCTTTCTTT.

This clone has a count of ten or more. The chain is built from TRBV19 and TRBJ1-5; the D gene is possibly TRBD1 (5 bases). The CDR3 contains 15 residues. The germline CDR1 and CDR2 sequences are LNHDA and SQIVND (reference sequence). Trimming cost V 3 bases and J 4 bases, with 13 bases left between them. The CDR3: CASSMVAKGNQPQHF. The DNA for the CDR3 is TGTGCCAGTAGTATGGTTGCGAAGGGGAATCAGCCCCAGCATTTT.

A few counts support this clone. The rearrangement uses TRBV5-6 and TRBJ2-7; tentatively, D is TRBD1 or TRBD2 (5 bases each). Trimming took 2 bases from V and 0 from J, leaving 9 bases between them. The germline V gene has CDR1 SGHDT and CDR2 YYEEEE. The CDR3 runs 14 residues. DNA of the CDR3: TGTGCCAGCAGCTTTGGGACGGCCTCCTACGAGCAGTACTTC. Its translation: CASSFGTASYEQYF.

This clone was observed a handful of times. This chain links TRBV5-5 with TRBJ2-4; D unresolved. The ends were cut back, 4 bases at V and 3 bases at J, with 8 bases in the middle. The CDR3 runs 13 residues. The germline CDR1 and CDR2 sequences are SGHKS and YYEKEE (reference sequence). CDR3 in DNA: TGTGCCAGCAGCGGCCCGGACAAAAACATTCAGTACTTC. Its translation is CASSGPDKNIQYF.

The chain recombines TRBV7-6 with TRBJ2-3; D gene ambiguous. The germline V gene has CDR1 SGHVS and CDR2 FNYEAQ. The CDR3 is 15 residues long. V was trimmed by 0 bases and J by 2 bases, leaving 9 bases between them. The CDR3 region has the DNA TGTGCCAGCAGCTTAGCCGCGGCGGTCACAGATACGCAGTATTTT. Translated: CASSLAAAVTDTQYF.

The V call is TRBV27, the J call TRBJ1-2; no firm D call. V was clipped by 8 bases and J by 5 bases, with 12 bases between them. Per germline, CDR1 MNHEY and CDR2 SMNVEV (reference sequence). CDR3 length equals 12 residues. The CDR3 is CASGPLGYGYTF. In DNA form, the CDR3 reads TGTGCCAGCGGACCACTGGGGTATGGCTACACCTTC.

The chain combines TRBV4-1 with TRBJ1-2; no firm D call. V shed 5 bases and J shed 4 bases, with 5 bases lying between them. CDR3 length: 11 residues. In germline, CDR1 is MGHRA, CDR2 YSYEKL. The CDR3: CASSSLYGYTF. For the CDR3, the DNA is TGCGCCAGCAGCTCCCTCTATGGCTACACCTTC.

The chain uses TRBV7-2 and TRBJ2-2, with D possibly matching TRBD2 (5 bases). CDR3 length equals 17 residues. Germline V gene data show CDR1 as SGHTA and CDR2 as FQGNSA. Deletions cut 5 bases from V and 0 bases from J, with 16 bases between. The CDR3 nucleotides read TGTGCCAGCAGCCCCACTAGACACCTCGCGAACACCGGGGAGCTGTTTTTT. This codes for CASSPTRHLANTGELFF.

The chain has TRBV14 and TRBJ2-2; D remains unclear. This CDR3 contains 16 residues. Germline loops: CDR1 SGHDN, CDR2 FVKESK. V lost 5 bases and J lost 1, with 14 bases in between. In nucleotides, the CDR3 is TGTGCCAGCAGCGAAGTGGTTGGGATGAACACCGGGGAGCTGTTTTTT. Protein sequence: CASSEVVGMNTGELFF.

This clone has just a few counts. The chain links TRBV19 to TRBJ1-1, with no clear D. CDR3 size: 12 residues. The germline V and J ends were trimmed by 10 bases and 3 bases, with 12 bases remaining between them. Germline V gene data show CDR1 as LNHDA and CDR2 as SQIVND (reference sequence). The CDR3 loop is CATKRRDTEAFF. DNA for the CDR3: TGTGCCACCAAACGGAGAGACACTGAAGCTTTCTTT.

V is TRBV28 and J is TRBJ2-1; TRBD2 matches 12 bases. This CDR3 contains 15 residues. Germline V gene lookup returns CDR1 MDHEN and CDR2 SYDVKM. Unmatched junction bases numbered 5, after V lost 5 bases and J lost 6 bases. Here the CDR3 DNA reads TGTGCCAGCAGTCCCGGACTAGCGGGAATCAATGAGCAGTTCTTC. Its translation: CASSPGLAGINEQFF.

This clone has just a few counts. The chain recombines TRBV5-5 with TRBJ2-7, with 9 positions matching TRBD2. Germline CDR1 reads SGHKS; CDR2 reads YYEKEE (reference sequence). The CDR3 consists of 16 residues. The V segment lost 1 base and the J segment 3 bases; nucleotides outside the gene matches: 8. CDR3 region: CASSLFTSGGFYEQYF. CDR3 nucleotide sequence: TGTGCCAGCAGCTTGTTCACGAGCGGGGGGTTCTACGAGCAGTACTTC.

With respect to this clone: This is likely a read error, given that the CDR3 carries no conserved phenylalanine or tryptophan at its end. The V call is TRBV5-1, the J call TRBJ2-7; D not resolved. Germline lookup yields CDR1 SGHRS and CDR2 YFSETQ. V lost 0 bases and J 4 bases, leaving 8 bases between the germline ends. CDR3 length equals 13 residues. The CDR3 spells CASSLGDPYEQYS. Written as DNA, the CDR3 is TGCGCCAGCAGCTTGGGGGATCCGTACGAGCAGTACTCC.

The chain employs TRBV4-1 and TRBJ2-7; 7 bases fit TRBD1. Germline CDR1 is MGHRA and CDR2 is YSYEKL. The CDR3 runs 13 residues. Trimming removed 1 base from V and 6 bases from J; junction bases left unmatched: 3. In DNA form, the CDR3 reads TGCGCCAGCAGCCAAGCACAGGGGAGCGAGCAGTACTTC. It yields the protein CASSQAQGSEQYF.

This clone came up a few times. J is TRBJ2-3 and V is TRBV14; TRBD1 agrees at 10 bases. In germline, CDR1 is SGHDN, CDR2 FVKESK. CDR3 length: 14 amino acids. Trimming took 5 bases from V and 3 from J; bases not matched to a gene: 2. The CDR3 here is CASSMGQGTDTQYF. The CDR3 bases are TGTGCCAGCAGCATGGGACAGGGGACAGATACGCAGTATTTT.

The J gene is TRBJ2-2, the V gene TRBV27; D remains ambiguous. V was clipped by 9 bases and J by 8 bases, with 16 bases between them. The germline gives CDR1 MNHEY, CDR2 SMNVEV (reference sequence). The CDR3 has 13 amino acids. The CDR3 nucleotides are TGTGCCAGTAATAAGGCCGGCCGAGGGGAGCTGTTTTTT. Its translation: CASNKAGRGELFF.

The V and J genes are TRBV6-5 and TRBJ2-5; 7 bases line up with TRBD2. The CDR3 has 16 amino acids. The trim removed 0 bases at V and 0 bases at J, leaving 4 bases unmatched. Per the germline V gene, CDR1 is MNHEY and CDR2 is SVGAGI. The CDR3 loop reads CASSYSGGEYQETQYF. CDR3 in DNA: TGTGCCAGCAGTTACTCGGGGGGGGAGTACCAAGAGACCCAGTACTTC.

This clone was picked up one time. The chain couples TRBV27 to TRBJ2-1; the D call may be TRBD1 or TRBD2 (5 bases each). The CDR3 covers 15 residues. Germline CDR1 and CDR2: MNHEY and SMNVEV (reference sequence). V was shortened by 2 bases and J by 6 bases, with 14 bases between the two germline ends. This CDR3 is CASSLQRWDLNEQFF. The CDR3 DNA is TGTGCCAGCAGTTTACAGCGGTGGGACCTCAATGAGCAGTTCTTC.

The rearrangement uses TRBV27 and TRBJ2-7; 9 bases fit TRBD1. The V gene end was trimmed by 1 base and the J gene end by 5 bases; junction bases not matched to a gene: 9. This CDR3 region has 16 residues. CDR1 and CDR2 from the germline V gene are MNHEY and SMNVEV (reference sequence). CDR3 sequence reads: CASSLYRPGQGNEQYF. Here the CDR3 DNA reads TGTGCCAGCAGTTTATACCGGCCGGGACAGGGTAACGAGCAGTACTTC.

This rearrangement joins TRBV11-2 to TRBJ2-5; 7 positions match TRBD1. Germline V lookup: CDR1 SGHAT, CDR2 FQNNGV. The trim removed 5 bases at V and 2 bases at J, leaving 8 bases unmatched. This CDR3 is 15 amino acids long. CDR3 loop: CASSRGRDRQETQYF. CDR3 nucleotide sequence: TGTGCCAGCAGCCGCGGCCGGGACAGACAAGAGACCCAGTACTTC.

The J gene is TRBJ2-5, the V gene TRBV25-1, with D possibly being TRBD1 (5 bases). The CDR3 consists of 12 residues. The germline CDR1 and CDR2 sequences are MGHDK and SYGVNS. V was cut by 7 bases and J by 1 base, with 7 bases left in between. CDR3 sequence: CASTGPQETQYF. CDR3 DNA: TGTGCCAGCACAGGGCCCCAAGAGACCCAGTACTTC.

The V call is TRBV27, the J call TRBJ2-7; 9 bases line up with TRBD1. CDR3 length equals 12 residues. Trimming took 8 bases from V and 6 from J; bases not matched to a gene: 5. Germline values: CDR1 MNHEY, CDR2 SMNVEV (reference sequence). This CDR3 is CASGGQGPEQYF. The CDR3 bases are TGTGCCAGCGGGGGACAGGGCCCCGAGCAGTACTTC.

J is TRBJ2-7 and V is TRBV5-6; D perhaps matches TRBD1 (5 bases). This CDR3 is built from 14 residues. The V end was cut by 1 base, the J end by 5 bases, with 13 bases between. Germline V gene sequence: CDR1 SGHDT, CDR2 YYEEEE. The CDR3 is CASSLQGRVHEQYF. The CDR3 DNA is TGTGCCAGCAGCTTGCAGGGCAGGGTCCACGAGCAGTACTTC. Variable domain in full (rest from reference TRBV5-6 and TRBJ2-7): DAGVTQSPTHLIKTRGQQVTLRCSPKSGHDTVSWYQQALGQGPQFIFQYYEEEERQRGNFPDRFSGHQFPNYSSELNVNALLLGDSALYLCASSLQGRVHEQYFGPGTRLTVT.